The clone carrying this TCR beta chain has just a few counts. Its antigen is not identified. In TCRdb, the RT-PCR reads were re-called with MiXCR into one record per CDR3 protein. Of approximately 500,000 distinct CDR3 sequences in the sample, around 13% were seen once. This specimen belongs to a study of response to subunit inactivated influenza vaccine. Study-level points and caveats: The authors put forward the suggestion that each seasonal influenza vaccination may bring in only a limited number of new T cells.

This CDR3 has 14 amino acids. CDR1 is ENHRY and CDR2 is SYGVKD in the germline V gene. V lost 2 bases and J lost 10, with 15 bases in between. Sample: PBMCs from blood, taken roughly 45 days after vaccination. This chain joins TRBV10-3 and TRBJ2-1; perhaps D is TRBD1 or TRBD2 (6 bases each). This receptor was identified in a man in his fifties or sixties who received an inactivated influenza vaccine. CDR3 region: CAISELPRGTEQFF. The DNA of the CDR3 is TGTGCCATCAGTGAGCTCCCTCGGGGGACAGAGCAGTTCTTC.